These 25 T cell receptor beta chains originate from one sample sequenced in a study of T-cell reconstitution after alpha-beta-depleted transplantation in children. Using unique molecular identifiers, the investigators prepared the TCRbeta library. TCRdb called the PCR reads again in MiXCR, with one record for every CDR3 protein. The repertoire has some 200,000 distinct CDR3 sequences, 14% to 15% of them found once; the top ten carry under 15%. The specimen was PBMCs from the stem cell graft donor, collected from the stem cell graft. The receptors were sampled from a human donor who donated a stem cell graft to a child with acute lymphoblastic leukemia.

This clonotype occurred many times. The chain is built from TRBV20-1 and TRBJ2-7; the match to TRBD2 covers 10 bases. The CDR3 extends over 15 amino acids. The V gene end was trimmed by 5 bases and the J gene end by 3 bases; junction bases not matched to a gene: 10. Per the germline V gene, CDR1 is DFQATT and CDR2 is SNEGSKA (reference sequence). CDR3 in DNA: TGCAGTGCTTATGGGCCTAGCGGGGGATACTACGAGCAGTACTTC. Its protein product is CSAYGPSGGYYEQYF.

This chain joins TRBV27 and TRBJ2-7; unclear D gene. Trimming took 5 bases from V and 1 from J, leaving 12 bases between them. The CDR3 totals 14 residues. The germline CDR1 and CDR2 sequences are MNHEY and SMNVEV (reference sequence). The CDR3 DNA reads TGTGCCAGCAGTCCATTGGTCGGTTCCTACGAGCAGTACTTC. Amino acid sequence: CASSPLVGSYEQYF.

The sample holds many counts of this clonotype. This chain joins TRBV18 and TRBJ1-1; 7 nucleotides match TRBD1. The CDR3 consists of 16 residues. Germline values: CDR1 KGHSH, CDR2 LQKENI. V was pared by 4 bases and J by 1 base, with 9 bases of the junction left unmatched. The chain's CDR3 is CASSQSTGKTNTEAFF. CDR3 bases: TGTGCCAGCTCACAGTCGACAGGGAAAACGAACACTGAAGCTTTCTTT.

The chain is built from TRBV12-3 or TRBV12-4 and TRBJ2-5; D ambiguous. V lost 5 bases and J 2 bases, leaving 12 bases between the germline ends. The CDR3 runs to 14 residues. Written as DNA, the CDR3 is TGTGCCAGCAGTCACGACCGTAATCAAGAGACCCAGTACTTC. Translation gives CASSHDRNQETQYF.

The chain has TRBV5-1 and TRBJ1-1; 8 bases line up with TRBD1. The V gene's germline CDR1 is SGHRS and CDR2 YFSETQ. This CDR3 spans 19 amino acids. Germline trimming cut 1 base from V and 1 base from J; bases unmatched to any gene: 15. CDR3 protein: CASSLTRTGFRGENTEAFF. CDR3 DNA: TGCGCCAGCAGCTTGACCAGGACAGGGTTCCGCGGTGAGAACACTGAAGCTTTCTTT.

This clonotype was counted many times. The chain combines TRBV29-1 with TRBJ2-2, with D unclear. Per the germline V gene, CDR1 is SQVTM and CDR2 is ANQGSEA. CDR3 length: 13 residues. The V gene lost 4 bases and the J gene lost 1 base, with 7 bases spanning the gap. The CDR3 here is CSVGKGNTGELFF. The DNA for the CDR3 is TGCAGCGTTGGAAAGGGGAACACCGGGGAGCTGTTTTTT.

This chain connects TRBV12-3 or TRBV12-4 to TRBJ2-2; 14 bases agree with TRBD2. This CDR3 has 19 residues. Unmatched junction bases numbered 16, after V lost 6 bases and J lost 7 bases. For the CDR3, the DNA is TGTGCCAGCAGCCTACATATTGGGACTAGCGGGAGCGGGGTCGGGGAGCTGTTTTTT. Its translation: CASSLHIGTSGSGVGELFF.

Ten or more counts support this clonotype. The chain joins TRBV10-3 to TRBJ1-3; no definite D call. V was trimmed by 5 bases and J by 0 bases, leaving 17 bases between them. The CDR3 spans 17 residues. Germline lookup yields CDR1 ENHRY and CDR2 SYGVKD. DNA for the CDR3: TGTGCCATCAGTCCAAATCCGAAGGGTGACTCTGGAAACACCATATATTTT. This encodes CAISPNPKGDSGNTIYF.

This clonotype was counted many times. The chain links TRBV7-2 to TRBJ1-2, with 11 bases fitting TRBD1. CDR1 and CDR2 from the germline V gene are SGHTA and FQGNSA. V dropped 5 bases and J dropped 7; count of bases not matched to a gene: 6. CDR3 length equals 14 residues. The CDR3: CASSMGQGGSGYTF. DNA for the CDR3: TGTGCCAGCAGCATGGGACAGGGGGGAAGTGGCTACACCTTC.

The table lists this clonotype with many counts. This sequence joins TRBV5-1 and TRBJ2-3; perhaps TRBD2 as D (5 bases). The CDR3 covers 23 residues. The V gene lost 4 bases and the J gene lost 0 bases, with 36 bases spanning the gap. In germline, CDR1 is SGHRS, CDR2 YFSETQ. The CDR3 coding sequence is TGCGCCAGCAGCCCACACCGTAGCGTTTTCGGCTGGGCGGAGGAGCCCAGCACAGATACGCAGTATTTT. This codes for CASSPHRSVFGWAEEPSTDTQYF.

This clonotype was detected many times. The chain uses TRBV6-5 and TRBJ1-1; 10 positions agree with TRBD1. The CDR3 covers 13 residues. CDR1 MNHEY and CDR2 SVGAGI come from the germline V gene. The V segment lost 4 bases and the J segment 10 bases; nucleotides outside the gene matches: 6. CDR3 in DNA: TGTGCCAGCAGTTCGATCCGGACAGGGGGAGCTTTCTTT. Translation: CASSSIRTGGAFF.

The V gene is TRBV7-2, the J gene TRBJ2-3, with TRBD2 as a possible D gene (5 bases). This CDR3 spans 13 amino acids. Germline lookup yields CDR1 SGHTA and CDR2 FQGNSA. The V and J ends lost 3 bases and 4 bases respectively, with 8 bases between them. CDR3 coding DNA: TGTGCCAGCAGCTTTACGCGGGCAGATACGCAGTATTTT. Protein: CASSFTRADTQYF.

The V call is TRBV5-1, the J call TRBJ2-5, with 9 bases aligning to TRBD1. J lost 5 bases, V lost 10 bases, and 6 bases had no gene match. CDR1 SGHRS and CDR2 YFSETQ come from the germline V gene. This CDR3 is 12 amino acids long. The CDR3 region is CASGQGTETQYF. Written as DNA, the CDR3 is TGCGCCTCCGGACAGGGGACGGAGACCCAGTACTTC.

J is TRBJ1-1 and V is TRBV12-3 or TRBV12-4; D is unresolved. The CDR3 contains 12 residues. Trimming left V 5 bases short and J 4 bases short, with 8 bases between. CDR3 in amino acids: CASSAWATEAFF. CDR3 DNA sequence: TGTGCCAGCAGTGCCTGGGCCACTGAAGCTTTCTTT.

This clonotype was observed at least ten times. The rearrangement links TRBV10-3 to TRBJ2-7; 11 positions match TRBD1. The V and J ends lost 6 bases and 3 bases, in that order; junction bases with no gene match: 4. This CDR3 region has 14 residues. CDR1 ENHRY and CDR2 SYGVKD come from the germline V gene. The CDR3 bases are TGTGCCATCAGACGGACAGGGGGCAGCTACGAGCAGTACTTC. It yields the protein CAIRRTGGSYEQYF.

This clonotype has more than one count but fewer than ten. The chain links TRBV5-1 to TRBJ2-5; D call uncertain. Per the germline V gene, CDR1 is SGHRS and CDR2 is YFSETQ. The CDR3 has 15 residues. The germline V and J ends were trimmed by 5 bases and 0 bases, with 14 bases remaining between them. The CDR3: CASSRKVADQETQYF. The DNA for the CDR3 is TGCGCCAGCAGTCGGAAGGTGGCGGACCAAGAGACCCAGTACTTC.

This clonotype showed up many times. V and J are TRBV12-3 or TRBV12-4 and TRBJ1-1; D is uncertain. V was trimmed by 1 base and J by 12 bases, leaving 6 bases between them. The length of the CDR3 is 10 residues. In DNA, the CDR3 is TGTGCCAGCAGTTTAGGTTCCCCTTTCTTT. It specifies CASSLGSPFF.

There are a few counts of this clonotype. V usage is TRBV12-3 or TRBV12-4 and J usage is TRBJ2-1; TRBD2 matches 11 bases. This CDR3 has 18 amino acids. After removal of 1 base from V and 4 bases from J, the junction contained 9 bases not matched to a gene. The CDR3 DNA sequence: TGTGCCAGCAGTTTAGTTTTCCTAGCGGGAGGCCTTTACAATGAGCAGTTCTTC. As protein: CASSLVFLAGGLYNEQFF.

The V gene is TRBV4-2, the J gene TRBJ2-3, with 11 bases lining up with TRBD2. The length of the CDR3 is 17 residues. Losses at the gene ends were 6 bases for V and 5 bases for J; bases not matched to a gene: 13. In germline, CDR1 is LGHNA, CDR2 YNFKEQ. CDR3: CASSSRRTSGSVDTQYF. CDR3 sequence (DNA): TGTGCCAGCAGTTCACGCCGGACTAGCGGGTCAGTAGATACGCAGTATTTT.

The rearrangement uses TRBV12-3 or TRBV12-4 and TRBJ2-7; 7 bases map to TRBD2. The CDR3 extends over 16 amino acids. Trimming at V came to 5 bases and at J to 4 bases, leaving 14 bases not matched to a gene. CDR3 coding DNA: TGTGCCAGCAGTACCTTGGGGGGGGTTGTCCCATACGAGCAGTACTTC. Its protein is CASSTLGGVVPYEQYF.

This clonotype was observed a few times. The genes are TRBV11-1 and TRBJ2-4; TRBD2 agrees at 9 bases. Trimming at V came to 5 bases and at J to 1 base, leaving 3 bases not matched to a gene. The CDR3 is 15 amino acids. Germline CDR1 reads SGHAT; CDR2 reads FQDESV (reference sequence). The CDR3 DNA is TGTGCCAGCAGCCAGACTAGCGGCGCCAAAAACATTCAGTACTTC. Translation gives CASSQTSGAKNIQYF. The full variable domain, in which reference TRBV11-1 and TRBJ2-4 provide the parts outside the CDR3, is EAEVAQSPRYKITEKSQAVAFWCDPISGHATLYWYRQILGQGPELLVQFQDESVVDDSQLPKDRFSAERLKGVDSTLKIQPAELGDSAMYLCASSQTSGAKNIQYFGAGTRLSVL.

Many counts were recorded for this clonotype. The rearrangement uses TRBV12-3 or TRBV12-4 and TRBJ2-3, with a tentative D call TRBD1 (5 bases). Trimming pared 3 bases from V and 2 bases from J, leaving 18 bases between. The CDR3 is 17 amino acids. This CDR3 is CASSLMAQGAPTDTQYF. The CDR3 coding sequence is TGTGCCAGCAGTTTGATGGCGCAAGGGGCACCCACAGATACGCAGTATTTT.

The CDR3, as DNA: TGTGCCAGCACCTTCACGGGTAGCGGGAGCCCCTTGGGCACCGGGGAGCTGTTTTTT. Encoded protein: CASTFTGSGSPLGTGELFF. The V call is TRBV6-1, the J call TRBJ2-2; the match to TRBD2 covers 9 bases. The CDR3 has 19 amino acids. Germline V gives CDR1 MNHNS, CDR2 SASEGT. V was pared by 7 bases and J by 4 bases, with 19 bases of the junction left unmatched.

This clonotype was picked up many times. CDR3 DNA sequence: TGTGCCAGCAGGAAAGGGGGGTGGGACACTGAAGCTTTCTTT. Its protein product is CASRKGGWDTEAFF. The chain uses TRBV12-3 or TRBV12-4 and TRBJ1-1; perhaps TRBD1 as D (6 bases). CDR3 length equals 14 residues. V dropped 6 bases and J dropped 3 bases, with 14 bases sitting between them.

This clonotype was seen many times. This rearrangement joins TRBV19 to TRBJ2-7; D not resolved. Germline V gene data show CDR1 as LNHDA and CDR2 as SQIVND (reference sequence). Trimming left V 10 bases short and J 4 bases short, with 17 bases between. This CDR3 has 13 residues. CDR3 residues: CATRLKPSYEQYF. The CDR3 DNA is TGTGCCACCAGACTTAAGCCTTCTTACGAGCAGTACTTC.